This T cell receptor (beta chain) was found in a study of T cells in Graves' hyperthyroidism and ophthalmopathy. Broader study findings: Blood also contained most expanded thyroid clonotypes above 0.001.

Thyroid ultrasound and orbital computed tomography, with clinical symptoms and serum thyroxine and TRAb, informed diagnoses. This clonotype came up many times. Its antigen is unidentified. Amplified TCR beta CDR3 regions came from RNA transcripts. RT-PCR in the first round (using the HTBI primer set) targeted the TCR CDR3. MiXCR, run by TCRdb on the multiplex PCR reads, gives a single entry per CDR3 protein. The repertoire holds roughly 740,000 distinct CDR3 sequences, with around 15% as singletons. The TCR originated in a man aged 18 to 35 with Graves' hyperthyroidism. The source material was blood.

The CDR3 loop reads CASSTLGQSQETQYF. DNA of the CDR3: TGTGCCAGCAGTACCCTGGGACAGTCACAAGAGACCCAGTACTTC. This chain joins TRBV28 and TRBJ2-5; 7 positions agree with TRBD1. J was trimmed by 2 bases and V by 5 bases; bases with no gene match: 8. There are 15 residues in the CDR3. Germline CDR1 reads MDHEN; CDR2 reads SYDVKM.